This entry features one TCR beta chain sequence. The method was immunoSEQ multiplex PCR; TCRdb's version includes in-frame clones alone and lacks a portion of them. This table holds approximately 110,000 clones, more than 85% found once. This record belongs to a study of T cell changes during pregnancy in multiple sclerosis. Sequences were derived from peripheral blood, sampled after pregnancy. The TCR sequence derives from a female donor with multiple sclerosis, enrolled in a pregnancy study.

The CDR3 sequence is CAWSPTGVNTGELFF. The CDR3, as DNA: TGTGCCTGGAGTCCTACAGGGGTGAACACCGGGGAGCTGTTTTTT. The V gene is TRBV30, the J gene TRBJ2-2, with TRBD1 matching over 7 bases. This CDR3 is built from 15 residues. In germline, CDR1 is GTSNPN, CDR2 SVGIG (reference sequence). J lost 1 base, V lost 2 bases, and 4 bases had no gene match.